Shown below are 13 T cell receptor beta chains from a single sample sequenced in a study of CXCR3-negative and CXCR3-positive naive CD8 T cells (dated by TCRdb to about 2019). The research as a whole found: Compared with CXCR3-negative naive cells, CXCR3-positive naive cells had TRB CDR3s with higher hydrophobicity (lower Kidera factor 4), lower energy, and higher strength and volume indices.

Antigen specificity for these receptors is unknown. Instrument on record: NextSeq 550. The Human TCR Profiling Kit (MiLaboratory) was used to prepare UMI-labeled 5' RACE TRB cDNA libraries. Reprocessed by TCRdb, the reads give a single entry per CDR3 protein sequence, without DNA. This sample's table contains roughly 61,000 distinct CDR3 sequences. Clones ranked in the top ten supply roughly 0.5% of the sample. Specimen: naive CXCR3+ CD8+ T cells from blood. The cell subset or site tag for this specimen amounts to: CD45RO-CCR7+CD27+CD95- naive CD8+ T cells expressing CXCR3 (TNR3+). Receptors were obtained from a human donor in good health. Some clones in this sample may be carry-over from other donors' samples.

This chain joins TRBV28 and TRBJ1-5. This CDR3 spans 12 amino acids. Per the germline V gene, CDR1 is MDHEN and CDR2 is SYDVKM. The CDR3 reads CASSFRGQPQHF.

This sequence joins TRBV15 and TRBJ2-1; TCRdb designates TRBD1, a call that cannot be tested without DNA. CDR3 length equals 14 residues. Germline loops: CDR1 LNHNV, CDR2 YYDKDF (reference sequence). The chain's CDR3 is CATSRVKTVNEQFF.

The CDR3 here is CASSQPDRVNYGYTF. This chain joins TRBV3-1 and TRBJ1-2; TCRdb's assignment of TRBD1 cannot be checked, as there is no DNA. Germline V gives CDR1 LGHDT, CDR2 YNNKEL (reference sequence). The CDR3 is 15 amino acids.

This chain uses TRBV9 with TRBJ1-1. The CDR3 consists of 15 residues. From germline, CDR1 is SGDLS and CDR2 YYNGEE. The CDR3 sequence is CASSVGGGENTEAFF.

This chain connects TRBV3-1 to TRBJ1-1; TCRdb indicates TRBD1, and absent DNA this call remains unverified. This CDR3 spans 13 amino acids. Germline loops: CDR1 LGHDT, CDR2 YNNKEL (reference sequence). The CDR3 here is CASTTARITEAFF.

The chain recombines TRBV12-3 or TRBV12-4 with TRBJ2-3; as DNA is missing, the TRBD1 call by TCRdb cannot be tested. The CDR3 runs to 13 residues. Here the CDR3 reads CASQGVYTDTQYF.

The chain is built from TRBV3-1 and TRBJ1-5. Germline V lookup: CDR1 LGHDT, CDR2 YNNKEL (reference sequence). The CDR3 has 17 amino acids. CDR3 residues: CASSQGWRTDGHQPQHF.

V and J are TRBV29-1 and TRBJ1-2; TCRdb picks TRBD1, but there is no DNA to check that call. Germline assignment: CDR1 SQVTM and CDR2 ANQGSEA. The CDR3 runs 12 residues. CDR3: CSVVGTDYGYTF.

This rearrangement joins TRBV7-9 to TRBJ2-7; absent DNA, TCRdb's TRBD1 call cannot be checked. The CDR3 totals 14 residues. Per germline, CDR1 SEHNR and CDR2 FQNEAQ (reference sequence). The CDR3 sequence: CASSPRSLRHEQYF.

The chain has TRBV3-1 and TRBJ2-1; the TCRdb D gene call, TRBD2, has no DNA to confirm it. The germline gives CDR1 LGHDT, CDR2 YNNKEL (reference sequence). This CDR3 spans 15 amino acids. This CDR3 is CASSPVAGGPHEQFF.

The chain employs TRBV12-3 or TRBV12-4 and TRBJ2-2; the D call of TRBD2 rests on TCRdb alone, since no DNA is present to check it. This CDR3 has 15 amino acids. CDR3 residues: CASSFSGEGTGELFF.

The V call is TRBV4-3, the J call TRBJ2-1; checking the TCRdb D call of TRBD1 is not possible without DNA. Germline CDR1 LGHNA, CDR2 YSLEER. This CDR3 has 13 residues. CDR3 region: CASNGGQGDEQFF.

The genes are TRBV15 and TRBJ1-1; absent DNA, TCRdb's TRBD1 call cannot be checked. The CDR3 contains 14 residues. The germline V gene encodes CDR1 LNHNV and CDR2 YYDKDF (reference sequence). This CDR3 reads CATSSKGGNAEAFF. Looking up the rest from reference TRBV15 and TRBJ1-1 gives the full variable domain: DAMVIQNPRYQVTQFGKPVTLSCSQTLNHNVMYWYQQKSSQAPKLLFHYYDKDFNNEADTPDNFQSRRPNTSFCFLDIRSPGLGDTAMYLCATSSKGGNAEAFFGQGTRLTVV.